The 13 T cell receptor beta chains presented below share a single source sample, sequenced in a study of blood T cell repertoires in COVID-19. Here immunoSEQ multiplex PCR was the method, and the copy in TCRdb shows in-frame clones only, minus some. The sample holds 70,000 to 80,000 clones, under 95% seen once. The sequenced sample was peripheral blood. These receptors were obtained from a woman aged 55-70 years with active COVID-19.

A single count supports this clone. This chain connects TRBV28 to TRBJ2-3, with D tentatively TRBD2 (5 bases). The germline gives CDR1 MDHEN, CDR2 SYDVKM. This CDR3 has 15 residues. V gave up 2 bases and J gave up 4 bases, with 13 bases separating them. This CDR3 reads CASSLGGSRSDTQYF. The CDR3 nucleotides read TGTGCCAGCAGTTTAGGTGGGAGTAGGTCAGATACGCAGTATTTT.

The CDR3 sequence: CASSPKMGRPEETQYF. The CDR3 region has the DNA TGTGCCAGCAGCCCGAAGATGGGCAGGCCCGAAGAGACCCAGTACTTC. The chain couples TRBV5-6 to TRBJ2-5; D is ambiguous. The CDR3 runs to 16 residues. V lost 4 bases, J lost 3 bases, and 19 bases lay in between. Germline CDR1 SGHDT, CDR2 YYEEEE. The full variable domain, its missing parts supplied by reference TRBV5-6 and TRBJ2-5, is DAGVTQSPTHLIKTRGQQVTLRCSPKSGHDTVSWYQQALGQGPQFIFQYYEEEERQRGNFPDRFSGHQFPNYSSELNVNALLLGDSALYLCASSPKMGRPEETQYFGPGTRLLVL.

The CDR3 region is CASTQGPRYEQYF. The DNA of the CDR3 is TGTGCCAGCACCCAGGGTCCTCGCTACGAGCAGTACTTC. The rearrangement links TRBV5-4 to TRBJ2-7; a possible D gene is TRBD1 (5 bases). Trimming took off 6 bases at V and 3 bases at J, with 13 bases between the two ends. The CDR3 covers 13 residues. CDR1 and CDR2 from the germline V gene are SGHNT and YYREEE (reference sequence).

This rearrangement joins TRBV14 to TRBJ2-1, with a tentative D call TRBD2 (5 bases). Germline loops: CDR1 SGHDN, CDR2 FVKESK. The CDR3 loop spans 12 amino acids. Trimming pared 4 bases from V and 8 bases from J, leaving 9 bases between. The CDR3 bases are TGTGCCAGCAGCCGCGGGTGGCATGAGCAGTTCTTC. It is translated as CASSRGWHEQFF.

The J gene is TRBJ1-2, the V gene TRBV9; TRBD1 is a possible D gene (5 bases). CDR1 SGDLS and CDR2 YYNGEE come from the germline V gene. Trimming left V 7 bases short and J 2 bases short, with 9 bases between. There are 12 residues in the CDR3. Here the CDR3 reads CASRRGNYGYTF. CDR3 nucleotide sequence: TGTGCCAGCCGGCGGGGGAACTATGGCTACACCTTC.

The chain links TRBV13 to TRBJ2-1; TRBD2 agrees at 9 bases. Germline V lookup: CDR1 PRHDT, CDR2 FYEKMQ (reference sequence). This CDR3 has 14 residues. After removal of 3 bases from V and 5 bases from J, the junction contained 2 bases not matched to a gene. CDR3 amino acids: CASSLTSGHNEQFF. Written as DNA, the CDR3 is TGTGCCAGCAGCTTGACTAGCGGACACAATGAGCAGTTCTTC.

This chain links TRBV7-9 with TRBJ2-3; 8 nucleotides agree with TRBD2. Per the germline V gene, CDR1 is SEHNR and CDR2 is FQNEAQ (reference sequence). V lost 5 bases and J lost 1; bases outside the gene matches: 11. This CDR3 is built from 17 residues. In DNA, the CDR3 is TGTGCCAGCAGCGACACCCAACTAGCGGCTCGCACAGATACGCAGTATTTT. This gives the protein CASSDTQLAARTDTQYF.

The rearrangement uses TRBV29-1 and TRBJ2-3, with a weak D call TRBD1 (6 bases). The CDR3 consists of 16 residues. The ends were cut back, 6 bases at V and 0 bases at J, with 19 bases in the middle. The V gene's germline CDR1 is SQVTM and CDR2 ANQGSEA. The CDR3 is CSVTVQGSGSTDTQYF. CDR3 sequence (DNA): TGCAGCGTCACGGTACAGGGTTCGGGGAGCACAGATACGCAGTATTTT.

The chain uses TRBV2 and TRBJ2-7, with 11 bases aligning to TRBD2. Germline CDR1 SNHLY, CDR2 FYNNEI. V gave up 5 bases and J gave up 6 bases; unmatched junction bases: 6. This CDR3 comprises 14 residues. The CDR3: CASSLLAGASEQYF. The CDR3 nucleotides read TGTGCCAGCAGTCTACTAGCGGGAGCTTCCGAGCAGTACTTC.

The chain uses TRBV5-1 and TRBJ2-1, with TRBD2 identical over 8 bases. The CDR3 is 16 residues long. V lost 5 bases, J lost 2 bases, and 9 bases stayed unmatched. From germline, CDR1 is SGHRS and CDR2 YFSETQ. CDR3 nucleotides: TGCGCCAGCAGTTGGACGGGAGGGATGCCCTACAATGAGCAGTTCTTC. It encodes CASSWTGGMPYNEQFF.

This clone was counted a single time. This chain uses TRBV4-1 with TRBJ2-7; D perhaps matches TRBD2 (5 bases). The CDR3 consists of 15 residues. Per germline, CDR1 MGHRA and CDR2 YSYEKL. Trimming stripped 0 bases from V and 3 bases from J, with 12 bases between. The DNA for the CDR3 is TGCGCCAGCAGCCAAGATTTAGCGAGACGCTACGAGCAGTACTTC. Its translation is CASSQDLARRYEQYF.

V gene TRBV9 combines with J gene TRBJ2-7, with a tentative D call TRBD2 (6 bases). The germline V gene has CDR1 SGDLS and CDR2 YYNGEE. This CDR3 region has 15 residues. V was pared by 3 bases and J by 1 base, with 14 bases between. CDR3 residues: CASSGGSGASYEQYF. The DNA for the CDR3 is TGTGCCAGCAGCGGCGGTAGCGGAGCTTCCTACGAGCAGTACTTC.

V gene TRBV2 combines with J gene TRBJ2-7; maybe TRBD2 (6 bases). Looked up from germline, CDR1 is SNHLY and CDR2 is FYNNEI. V lost 7 bases and J lost 4, with 14 bases in between. The CDR3 covers 13 residues. In DNA form, the CDR3 reads TGTGCCAGCACTGGGGAGCGGGCGTACGAGCAGTACTTC. This codes for CASTGERAYEQYF.